One T cell receptor (beta chain) is described in this entry. Sequencing was performed with immunoSEQ multiplex PCR; in TCRdb, only in-frame clones are kept and a portion is missing. The table lists approximately 190,000 clones, about 83% of them singletons. The germline gives CDR1 MGHRA, CDR2 YSYEKL. This CDR3 region has 16 residues. V lost 1 base and J 0 bases, leaving 10 bases between the germline ends. The record originates from a study of blood T cell repertoires in COVID-19. V is TRBV4-1 and J is TRBJ2-4; no reliable D call. Material for sequencing was PBMCs or T cells enriched from blood (not recorded which). The TCR was taken from a woman aged 30 to 39 who had been exposed to COVID-19. In DNA, the CDR3 is TGCGCCAGCAGCCAAGGGCCTGTTCTAGCCAAAAACATTCAGTACTTC. The encoded protein is CASSQGPVLAKNIQYF.